What follows are 17 T cell receptor beta chains derived from one specimen sequenced in a study of blood T cell repertoires in COVID-19. Clones were sequenced by immunoSEQ multiplex PCR, and TCRdb holds only the in-frame ones, with some missing. The data show about 200,000 clones, approximately 90% seen once. The sample comprised peripheral blood. These receptors came from a man between 60 and 70 years old with active or convalescent COVID-19.

The rearrangement joins TRBV11-2 to TRBJ1-6; D is perhaps TRBD1 (5 bases). The CDR3 length is 12 residues. Germline V gives CDR1 SGHAT, CDR2 FQNNGV. V shed 3 bases and J shed 11 bases, with 8 bases lying between them. The CDR3 bases are TGTGCCAGCAGCTTGGGGGGTGCACCCCTCCACTTT. Its translation: CASSLGGAPLHF.

The chain uses TRBV27 and TRBJ2-7, with 9 bases lining up with TRBD1. This CDR3 is 14 amino acids long. With 4 bases clipped from V and 4 bases from J, the junction kept 5 bases outside the gene matches. Germline loops: CDR1 MNHEY, CDR2 SMNVEV (reference sequence). CDR3 nucleotides: TGTGCCAGCAGTTGGGGACAGGGTACATACGAGCAGTACTTC. Its protein is CASSWGQGTYEQYF.

The chain recombines TRBV7-3 with TRBJ2-1; possible D gene TRBD1, 6 bases. Germline CDR1 SGHTA, CDR2 FQGTGA. This CDR3 spans 16 amino acids. Trimming took off 2 bases at V and 0 bases at J, with 11 bases between the two ends. The CDR3 bases are TGTGCCAGCAGCTTAGGTGGACAGCACTCCTACAATGAGCAGTTCTTC. This codes for CASSLGGQHSYNEQFF. Full variable domain (outside the CDR3, taken from reference TRBV7-3 and TRBJ2-1): GAGVSQTPSNKVTEKGKYVELRCDPISGHTALYWYRQSLGQGPEFLIYFQGTGAADDSGLPNDRFFAVRPEGSVSTLKIQRTERGDSAVYLCASSLGGQHSYNEQFFGPGTRLTVL.

This clone was detected only once. The chain links TRBV5-1 to TRBJ1-1; D gene unclear. Trimming shortened V by 0 bases and J by 5 bases, and 8 bases separated the two germline ends. Germline-derived CDR1 and CDR2 are SGHRS and YFSETQ. The CDR3 is 13 residues long. This chain's CDR3 is CASSLGQATEAFF. The CDR3 DNA reads as TGCGCCAGCAGCTTGGGGCAGGCGACTGAAGCTTTCTTT.

This chain links TRBV7-2 with TRBJ1-2; no clear D. Germline-derived CDR1 and CDR2 are SGHTA and FQGNSA. The CDR3 contains 15 residues. V shed 0 bases and J shed 0 bases, with 8 bases lying between them. The CDR3 is CASSLAGSSNYGYTF. DNA for the CDR3: TGTGCCAGCAGCTTAGCGGGCAGCTCTAACTATGGCTACACCTTC.

Only a few counts were recorded for this clone. At the DNA level, this CDR3 is encoded by other sequences in the same sample as well. The chain employs TRBV9 and TRBJ1-6; TRBD1 aligns across 10 bases. Germline CDR1 is SGDLS and CDR2 is YYNGEE. This CDR3 contains 15 residues. Trimming at V came to 3 bases and at J to 7 bases, leaving 4 bases not matched to a gene. The CDR3 coding sequence is TGTGCCAGCAGCGCTCGGGACAGGGGCAATTCACCCCTCCACTTT. Translation: CASSARDRGNSPLHF.

This chain uses TRBV6-1 with TRBJ1-6; D is uncertain. Trimming removed 1 base from V and 3 bases from J, with 7 bases in between. In germline, CDR1 is MNHNS, CDR2 SASEGT. There are 15 residues in the CDR3. Written as DNA, the CDR3 is TGTGCCAGCAGTGAAGTAGAGGACTATAATTCACCCCTCCACTTT. It translates to CASSEVEDYNSPLHF.

The chain uses TRBV6-5 and TRBJ1-4; maybe TRBD1 (6 bases). Germline CDR1 MNHEY, CDR2 SVGAGI. V shed 6 bases and J shed 7 bases, with 15 bases lying between them. The CDR3 consists of 14 residues. The CDR3 spells CASSLQGEGEKLFF. CDR3 coding DNA: TGTGCCAGCAGCCTACAGGGAGAGGGTGAAAAACTGTTTTTT.

The chain is built from TRBV10-3 and TRBJ1-1, with D hard to call. This CDR3 spans 14 amino acids. CDR1 and CDR2 (germline): ENHRY, SYGVKD. The V end was cut by 6 bases, the J end by 3 bases, with 14 bases between. The DNA for the CDR3 is TGTGCCATCAGGGCGGGAGGAAGGGACACTGAAGCTTTCTTT. Translated: CAIRAGGRDTEAFF.

The chain uses TRBV9 and TRBJ2-5, with 10 bases that match TRBD2. This CDR3 is built from 14 residues. The V gene end was trimmed by 8 bases and the J gene end by 1 base; junction bases not matched to a gene: 5. Germline lookup yields CDR1 SGDLS and CDR2 YYNGEE. CDR3 loop: CASGSGGTQETQYF. Here the CDR3 DNA reads TGTGCCAGTGGTAGCGGGGGGACCCAAGAGACCCAGTACTTC.

This chain connects TRBV5-4 to TRBJ1-2, with 12 positions matching TRBD1. V dropped 3 bases and J dropped 3; count of bases not matched to a gene: 12. The CDR3 totals 18 residues. Germline V gene data show CDR1 as SGHNT and CDR2 as YYREEE (reference sequence). The CDR3 here is CASSSLVPGQGADYGYTF. CDR3 sequence (DNA): TGTGCCAGCAGCTCCTTAGTCCCGGGACAGGGGGCGGACTATGGCTACACCTTC.

The chain uses TRBV7-9 and TRBJ1-6, with 7 bases aligning to TRBD1. J gave up 9 bases and V 7 bases, and 12 bases lay outside the gene matches. The CDR3 is made up of 15 amino acids. Germline V gene lookup returns CDR1 SEHNR and CDR2 FQNEAQ (reference sequence). This CDR3 is CASTKAGTEGSPLHF. CDR3 sequence (DNA): TGTGCCAGCACCAAGGCCGGGACAGAGGGTTCACCCCTCCACTTT.

A single count supports this clone. The chain links TRBV4-1 to TRBJ1-3; D is undetermined. Germline CDR1 reads MGHRA; CDR2 reads YSYEKL. This CDR3 comprises 15 residues. The V end was cut by 4 bases, the J end by 4 bases, with 14 bases between. The CDR3 DNA sequence: TGCGCCAGCAGCCTGGGTCAGCGCGGGGGAAACACCATATATTTT. Translating gives CASSLGQRGGNTIYF.

The chain uses TRBV18 and TRBJ2-5; 12 nucleotides match TRBD1. The CDR3 consists of 15 residues. V gave up 2 bases and J gave up 4 bases; unmatched junction bases: 2. From germline, CDR1 is KGHSH and CDR2 LQKENI. CDR3 protein: CASSPGTGGGETQYF. Written as DNA, the CDR3 is TGTGCCAGCTCACCAGGGACAGGGGGCGGAGAGACCCAGTACTTC. The full variable domain, with the rest looked up from reference TRBV18 and TRBJ2-5, is NAGVMQNPRHLVRRRGQEARLRCSPMKGHSHVYWYRQLPEEGLKFMVYLQKENIIDESGMPKERFSAEFPKEGPSILRIQQVVRGDSAAYFCASSPGTGGGETQYFGPGTRLLVL.

The chain uses TRBV19 and TRBJ1-4; the match to TRBD1 covers 7 bases. With 3 bases clipped from V and 2 bases from J, the junction kept 3 bases outside the gene matches. The CDR3 extends over 15 amino acids. Per germline, CDR1 LNHDA and CDR2 SQIVND (reference sequence). The CDR3 protein is CASSMARGTNEKLFF. CDR3 nucleotide sequence: TGTGCCAGTAGTATGGCCAGGGGGACTAATGAAAAACTGTTTTTT.

The CDR3 sequence is CASSSPADSYEQYF. In nucleotides, the CDR3 is TGTGCCAGCAGTTCGCCCGCAGATTCCTACGAGCAGTACTTC. The V and J genes are TRBV6-6 and TRBJ2-7, with unresolved D. Trimming cost V 4 bases and J 1 base, with 11 bases left between them. Germline V gene lookup returns CDR1 MNHNY and CDR2 SVGAGI (reference sequence). There are 14 residues in the CDR3.

This chain joins TRBV6-5 and TRBJ1-5, with D possibly matching TRBD1 (5 bases). CDR1 is MNHEY, CDR2 SVGAGI, per germline. The CDR3 contains 13 residues. Trimming cost V 6 bases and J 4 bases, with 10 bases left between them. The CDR3 reads CASRSGFNQPQHF. CDR3 in DNA: TGTGCCAGCAGATCAGGGTTTAATCAGCCCCAGCATTTT.